A single sample is the source of the 20 T cell receptor beta chains below, sequenced in a study of blood T cell repertoires in COVID-19. Profiling relied on immunoSEQ multiplex PCR, and the TCRdb table lists in-frame clones only, not all of them. Among 200,000 to 300,000 clones listed, 75% to 90% were seen once. Material for sequencing was peripheral blood. The source of these receptors is a middle-aged man with acute or convalescent COVID-19.

The sample holds one count of this clone. J is TRBJ2-6 and V is TRBV19, with D hard to call. The CDR3 is made up of 13 amino acids. Germline V gene sequence: CDR1 LNHDA, CDR2 SQIVND (reference sequence). Trimming took 8 bases from V and 0 from J, leaving 5 bases between them. DNA for the CDR3: TGTGCCAGTGGCTCCTCTGGGGCCAACGTCCTGACTTTC. Translating it yields CASGSSGANVLTF.

This rearrangement joins TRBV5-1 to TRBJ2-6; maybe TRBD1 (6 bases). This CDR3 is built from 16 residues. V lost 3 bases, J lost 0 bases, and 10 bases lay in between. Germline values: CDR1 SGHRS, CDR2 YFSETQ. The CDR3 DNA sequence: TGCGCCAGCAGCTCCTCAGGGGACTCTGGGGCCAACGTCCTGACTTTC. Its translation is CASSSSGDSGANVLTF.

In its sample, this clone was seen once. This sequence joins TRBV7-9 and TRBJ1-2, with no clear D. The CDR3 totals 11 residues. The germline gives CDR1 SEHNR, CDR2 FQNEAQ (reference sequence). Trimming removed 5 bases from V and 6 bases from J, with 7 bases in between. CDR3 region: CASSAGDGYTF. DNA for the CDR3: TGTGCCAGCAGCGCCGGTGATGGCTACACCTTC.

V gene TRBV6-5 combines with J gene TRBJ1-5; tentative D call: TRBD1 (6 bases). CDR3 size: 13 residues. Deletions cut 10 bases from V and 7 bases from J, with 17 bases between. CDR1 and CDR2 (germline): MNHEY, SVGAGI. CDR3 amino acids: CATQQGQGQPQHF. The CDR3, as DNA: TGTGCCACCCAACAGGGACAAGGACAGCCCCAGCATTTT.

The V call is TRBV18, the J call TRBJ2-1; D is unclear. Germline V lookup: CDR1 KGHSH, CDR2 LQKENI. The CDR3 is 15 residues long. Trimming stripped 2 bases from V and 1 base from J, with 9 bases between. Here the CDR3 reads CASSPSSASYNEQFF. The CDR3 nucleotides are TGTGCCAGCTCACCATCTAGTGCGTCCTACAATGAGCAGTTCTTC. The full variable domain, its missing parts supplied by reference TRBV18 and TRBJ2-1, is NAGVMQNPRHLVRRRGQEARLRCSPMKGHSHVYWYRQLPEEGLKFMVYLQKENIIDESGMPKERFSAEFPKEGPSILRIQQVVRGDSAAYFCASSPSSASYNEQFFGPGTRLTVL.

This chain links TRBV7-2 with TRBJ2-7; D gene ambiguous. Germline CDR1 SGHTA, CDR2 FQGNSA. V was clipped by 2 bases and J by 5 bases, with 16 bases between them. The CDR3 runs 15 residues. The CDR3 region has the DNA TGTGCCAGCAGCTTAATCCCGGAGCTCGTCCACGAGCAGTACTTC. It yields the protein CASSLIPELVHEQYF.

The chain recombines TRBV19 with TRBJ2-2, with 14 bases lining up with TRBD2. Trimming removed 7 bases from V and 5 bases from J; junction bases left unmatched: 6. The CDR3 is made up of 16 amino acids. The germline V gene encodes CDR1 LNHDA and CDR2 SQIVND (reference sequence). The CDR3 is CASTLGTSGGTGELFF. The DNA of the CDR3 is TGTGCCAGTACCCTCGGGACTAGCGGGGGTACCGGGGAGCTGTTTTTT. Using reference TRBV19 and TRBJ2-2 for the parts outside the CDR3, the full variable domain is DGGITQSPKYLFRKEGQNVTLSCEQNLNHDAMYWYRQDPGQGLRLIYYSQIVNDFQKGDIAEGYSVSREKKESFPLTVTSAQKNPTAFYLCASTLGTSGGTGELFFGEGSRLTVL.

The V call is TRBV19, the J call TRBJ1-5, with D unclear. Germline V CDR1 and CDR2: LNHDA, SQIVND (reference sequence). CDR3 length: 15 residues. V lost 5 bases and J 2 bases, leaving 13 bases between the germline ends. CDR3 sequence (DNA): TGTGCCAGTAGTCTGGGAGCGAATGGCAATCAGCCCCAGCATTTT. As protein: CASSLGANGNQPQHF. Full variable domain (remainder filled in from reference TRBV19 and TRBJ1-5): DGGITQSPKYLFRKEGQNVTLSCEQNLNHDAMYWYRQDPGQGLRLIYYSQIVNDFQKGDIAEGYSVSREKKESFPLTVTSAQKNPTAFYLCASSLGANGNQPQHFGDGTRLSIL.

V and J are TRBV5-1 and TRBJ1-1; D is unclear. The CDR3 sequence is 14 residues long. V was pared by 2 bases and J by 3 bases, with 11 bases between. In germline, CDR1 is SGHRS, CDR2 YFSETQ. CDR3: CASSFKPGDTEAFF. CDR3 DNA sequence: TGCGCCAGCAGCTTCAAACCCGGGGACACTGAAGCTTTCTTT.

V gene TRBV6-5 combines with J gene TRBJ1-5; D call uncertain. The CDR3 contains 14 residues. Trimming removed 8 bases at V and 5 bases at J, with 16 bases between. The germline gives CDR1 MNHEY, CDR2 SVGAGI. CDR3 in DNA: TGTGCCAGCTCTCCCGGAGGAGATTATCAGCCCCAGCATTTT. Translation: CASSPGGDYQPQHF.

The rearrangement links TRBV19 to TRBJ2-1; D is perhaps TRBD2 (5 bases). Germline-derived CDR1 and CDR2 are LNHDA and SQIVND (reference sequence). The CDR3 consists of 15 residues. Between the trimmed V and J ends, which lost 3 bases and 2 bases, there was a span of 11 bases. CDR3 residues: CASSMGALPYNEQFF. In DNA, the CDR3 is TGTGCCAGTAGTATGGGAGCGCTTCCCTACAATGAGCAGTTCTTC.

The CDR3 bases are TGTGCCAGCTCCCGGAACTCCCAGGGGGAAGAAGGCTACACCTTC. This encodes CASSRNSQGEEGYTF. V usage is TRBV18 and J usage is TRBJ1-2; 7 nucleotides line up with TRBD1. This CDR3 comprises 15 residues. Germline trimming cut 6 bases from V and 8 bases from J; bases unmatched to any gene: 15. Germline V gene lookup returns CDR1 KGHSH and CDR2 LQKENI.

J is TRBJ1-4 and V is TRBV5-1; 9 nucleotides match TRBD1. The CDR3 length is 14 residues. Germline assignment: CDR1 SGHRS and CDR2 YFSETQ. The V segment lost 4 bases and the J segment 6 bases; nucleotides outside the gene matches: 4. CDR3 nucleotide sequence: TGCGCCAGCAGCGGGGGACAGGGCCATGAAAAACTGTTTTTT. Its translation: CASSGGQGHEKLFF.

This clone was recorded only once. V and J are TRBV2 and TRBJ1-2; a possible D gene is TRBD1 (5 bases). Per the germline V gene, CDR1 is SNHLY and CDR2 is FYNNEI. V was cut by 5 bases and J by 9 bases, with 16 bases left in between. CDR3 length equals 13 residues. CDR3 residues: CASSLQVDHSYTF. The CDR3 coding sequence is TGTGCCAGCAGTCTACAGGTTGATCACAGCTACACCTTC. The full variable domain, rest sourced from reference TRBV2 and TRBJ1-2, is EPEVTQTPSHQVTQMGQEVILRCVPISNHLYFYWYRQILGQKVEFLVSFYNNEISEKSEIFDDQFSVERPDGSNFTLKIRSTKLEDSAMYFCASSLQVDHSYTFGSGTRLTVV.

For the CDR3, the DNA is TGTGCCAGCAGTGGGGGACTAGCGGGAGTTCATGCTGAGCAGTTCTTC. It yields the protein CASSGGLAGVHAEQFF. The chain employs TRBV6-2 or TRBV6-3 and TRBJ2-1, with 14 positions matching TRBD2. Germline V gene data show CDR1 as MNHEY and CDR2 as SVGEGT. The CDR3 totals 16 residues. V trimming: 5 bases; J trimming: 9 bases; junction bases outside the gene matches: 9.

The rearrangement uses TRBV28 and TRBJ1-1, with 7 bases identical to TRBD1. Losses at the gene ends were 6 bases for V and 3 bases for J; bases not matched to a gene: 10. The CDR3 contains 15 residues. The germline CDR1 and CDR2 sequences are MDHEN and SYDVKM. CDR3 amino acids: CASSRIQGRDTEAFF. CDR3 nucleotide sequence: TGTGCCAGCAGCCGAATACAGGGGAGAGACACTGAAGCTTTCTTT.

The chain uses TRBV3-1 (or the pseudogene TRBV3-2) and TRBJ2-1; 13 bases map to TRBD2. This CDR3 has 17 residues. J lost 0 bases, V lost 5 bases, and 4 bases had no gene match. CDR1 and CDR2 from the germline V gene are LGHDT and YNNKEL (reference sequence). The CDR3 DNA sequence: TGTGCCAGCAGCACACGGACTAGCGGGAGCTCCTACAATGAGCAGTTCTTC. It is translated as CASSTRTSGSSYNEQFF.

The V and J genes are TRBV5-1 and TRBJ1-3, with a tentative D call TRBD1 (6 bases). In germline, CDR1 is SGHRS, CDR2 YFSETQ. With 2 bases removed from V and 1 base from J, the gap between germline ends came to 10 bases. CDR3 length equals 15 residues. The CDR3 nucleotides read TGCGCCAGCAGCTTTGCCAGGGGATCTGGAAACACCATATATTTT. Translated, it gives CASSFARGSGNTIYF.

This chain connects TRBV5-1 to TRBJ1-6; TRBD1 matches 8 bases. Germline-derived CDR1 and CDR2 are SGHRS and YFSETQ. V gave up 4 bases and J gave up 13 bases; unmatched junction bases: 13. The CDR3 runs to 15 residues. The CDR3 here is CASSPSTGGVGPLHF. The CDR3 DNA follows: TGCGCCAGCAGCCCCTCAACAGGGGGAGTCGGGCCCCTCCACTTT. The variable domain in full, with the rest retrieved from reference TRBV5-1 and TRBJ1-6, is KAGVTQTPRYLIKTRGQQVTLSCSPISGHRSVSWYQQTPGQGLQFLFEYFSETQRNKGNFPGRFSGRQFSNSRSEMNVSTLELGDSALYLCASSPSTGGVGPLHFGNGTRLTVT.

The V call is TRBV3-1 (or the pseudogene TRBV3-2), the J call TRBJ2-1, with TRBD2 matching over 8 bases. Germline CDR1 and CDR2: LGHDT and YNNKEL (reference sequence). Trimming removed 1 base from V and 13 bases from J; junction bases left unmatched: 6. The CDR3 spans 13 residues. Here the CDR3 reads CASSQAGLAGQFF. The DNA for the CDR3 is TGTGCCAGCAGCCAAGCTGGTCTAGCGGGTCAGTTCTTC.